This TCR beta chain was obtained from a study of neoadjuvant anti-PD-1 for oral cavity cancer. From germline, CDR1 is SGDLS and CDR2 YYNGEE. This CDR3 has 14 amino acids. With 0 bases removed from V and 4 bases from J, the gap between germline ends came to 5 bases. Six replicates per PBMC sample, mostly from around 500 ng of genomic DNA. Using immunoSEQ multiplex PCR, the repertoire was profiled, and TCRdb retains in-frame clones only, with some absent. The sample gives around 32,000 clones, around four fifths of which show up once; around 3% is in the top ten. As to time point: after neoadjuvant nivolumab, at surgical resection. Patients were newly diagnosed with stage II-IVA oral cavity squamous cell carcinoma without prior systemic or radiation treatment. The patients had HPV-negative, locally advanced oral cavity squamous cell carcinoma.

The TCR was taken from a person between 35 and 79 years old with oral cavity squamous cell carcinoma. The sample here was PBMCs, taken after nivolumab (anti-PD-1) treatment. This chain joins TRBV9 and TRBJ2-6; D unclear. The CDR3 here is CASSVETGANVLTF. CDR3 nucleotide sequence: TGTGCCAGCAGCGTAGAAACCGGGGCCAACGTCCTGACTTTC.